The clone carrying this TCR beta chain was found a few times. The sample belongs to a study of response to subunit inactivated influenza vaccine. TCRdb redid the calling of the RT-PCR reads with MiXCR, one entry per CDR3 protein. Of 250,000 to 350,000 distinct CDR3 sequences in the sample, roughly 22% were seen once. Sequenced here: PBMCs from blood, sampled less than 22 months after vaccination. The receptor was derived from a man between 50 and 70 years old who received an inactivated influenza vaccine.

This chain's CDR3 is CASSQGRQGRDEQYF. For the CDR3, the DNA is TGTGCCAGCAGCCAAGGTCGACAGGGAAGGGATGAGCAGTACTTC. The chain joins TRBV3-1 to TRBJ2-7, with TRBD1 identical over 7 bases. The CDR3 sequence is 15 residues long. CDR1 is LGHDT and CDR2 is YNNKEL in the germline V gene (reference sequence). Unmatched junction bases numbered 10, after V lost 1 base and J lost 7 bases.